Sequencing of this TCR beta chain was carried out in a study of T cells after yellow fever vaccination. Study outcomes and limitations: The booster response re-showed most primary clones: 96% CD4, around 85% CD8. CD4 and CD8 compartments shared a small share of clonotypes, likely from convergent recombination.

Trimming left V 4 bases short and J 0 bases short, with 11 bases between. This CDR3 is 14 amino acids long. Germline-derived CDR1 and CDR2 are SGHKS and YYEKEE (reference sequence). By 5'RACE template switching, TCR cDNA was produced, with a universal primer site and UMIs added in the process. TCRdb redid the calling of the 5' RACE reads with MiXCR, one entry per CDR3 protein. The sample has about 220,000 distinct CDR3 sequences, approximately 3% seen once. This clonotype occurred a few times. Its antigen is undetermined. This receptor was obtained from a man between 18 and 29 years old who received the YFV17D yellow fever vaccine. The material was CD4+ T cells sorted from PBMCs, obtained 10 days after the yellow fever booster vaccination. V usage is TRBV5-5 and J usage is TRBJ2-7, with no clear D. Written as DNA, the CDR3 is TGTGCCAGCAGCCTCGGACGGATCTCCTACGAGCAGTACGTC. Its protein is CASSLGRISYEQYV.